This record concerns one TCR beta chain sequence. TCRdb's copy holds only in-frame clones and misses some; the assay was immunoSEQ multiplex PCR. The data contain 200,000 to 250,000 clones, 92% of them singletons. The data were obtained in a study of blood T cell repertoires in COVID-19. About the research overall: Samples representing acute and convalescent COVID-19 were sourced from the United States, Italy and Spain. The analysed material was cDNA or gDNA that came from T cells, B-cell-depleted T cells, or PBMCs.

Germline V gene sequence: CDR1 KGHSH, CDR2 LQKENI. Trimming removed 2 bases from V and 4 bases from J, with 12 bases in between. The CDR3 length is 15 residues. The sample was peripheral blood. The origin of this receptor is a man in his thirties or forties with acute or convalescent COVID-19. The gene calls are TRBV18 and TRBJ1-5, with D tentatively TRBD1 (5 bases). CDR3 nucleotides: TGTGCCAGCTCACCAGTTGGACAAGGTAATCAGCCCCAGCATTTT. Translating gives CASSPVGQGNQPQHF.